The 3 T cell receptor beta chains in this list originate from one sample, sequenced in a study of CD8+CD57+ T cells in acquired aplastic anemia. Patients included in sequencing had previously demonstrated CD8+CD57+ cell expansion by flow cytometry. For CDR3 and TCR beta VDJ profiling, genomic DNA was the template used. TCRdb passed the reads through MiXCR, listing each CDR3 protein once. The sample records some 200,000 distinct CDR3 sequences, just under 50% being singletons. Sequencing was carried out using sorted CD4+, CD8+, or CD8+CD57+ T cells (not recorded which) from PBMCs. These receptors all come from a human donor with aplastic anemia.

With respect to this clonotype: A single base separates this from a much larger clone, so it may be a read error. DNA for the CDR3: TGTGCCAGCAGCTCGGGGATCGGGGACATTCAGCACTTC. Its protein is CASSSGIGDIQHF. This chain joins TRBV7-3 and TRBJ2-4; D is possibly TRBD1 (6 bases). The CDR3 loop spans 13 amino acids. Per germline, CDR1 SGHTA and CDR2 FQGTGA. Supplemented by reference TRBV7-3 and TRBJ2-4, the full variable domain reads GAGVSQTPSNKVTEKGKYVELRCDPISGHTALYWYRQSLGQGPEFLIYFQGTGAADDSGLPNDRFFAVRPEGSVSTLKIQRTERGDSAVYLCASSSGIGDIQHFGAGTRLSVL.

This rearrangement joins TRBV10-3 to TRBJ2-2; 14 bases fit TRBD2. This CDR3 spans 15 amino acids. The V gene end was trimmed by 10 bases and the J gene end by 0 bases; junction bases not matched to a gene: 1. Germline CDR1 and CDR2: ENHRY and SYGVKD. CDR3 in DNA: TGTGCCACGACTAGCGGGGGGGCGAACACCGGGGAGCTGTTTTTT. Its protein product is CATTSGGANTGELFF.

CDR3 DNA sequence: TGTGCCACCAACGACGGAAGCCAAGAGACCCAGTACTTC. Encoded protein: CATNDGSQETQYF. The chain links TRBV24-1 to TRBJ2-5; D uncertain. The germline V and J ends were trimmed by 8 bases and 1 base, with 10 bases remaining between them. This CDR3 has 13 residues. CDR1 is KGHDR and CDR2 is SFDVKD in the germline V gene.